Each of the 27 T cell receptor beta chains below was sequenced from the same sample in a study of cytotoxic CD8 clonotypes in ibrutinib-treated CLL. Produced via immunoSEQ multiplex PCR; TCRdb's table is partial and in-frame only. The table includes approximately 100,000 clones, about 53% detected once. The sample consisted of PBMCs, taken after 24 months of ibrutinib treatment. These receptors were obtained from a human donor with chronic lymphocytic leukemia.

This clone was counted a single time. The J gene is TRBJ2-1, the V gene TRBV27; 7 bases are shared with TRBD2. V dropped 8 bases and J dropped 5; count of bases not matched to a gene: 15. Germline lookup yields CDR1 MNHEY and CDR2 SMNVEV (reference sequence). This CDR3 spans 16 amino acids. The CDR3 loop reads CASGEGGLLINNEQFF. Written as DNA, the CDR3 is TGTGCCAGCGGGGAGGGAGGGCTCCTCATTAACAATGAGCAGTTCTTC.

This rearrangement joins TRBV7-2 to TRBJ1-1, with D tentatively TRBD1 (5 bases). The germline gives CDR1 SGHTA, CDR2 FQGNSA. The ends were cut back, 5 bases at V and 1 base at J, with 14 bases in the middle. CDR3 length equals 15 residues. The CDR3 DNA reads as TGTGCCAGCAGCGCGCGGACACTGGGGAACACTGAAGCTTTCTTT. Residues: CASSARTLGNTEAFF.

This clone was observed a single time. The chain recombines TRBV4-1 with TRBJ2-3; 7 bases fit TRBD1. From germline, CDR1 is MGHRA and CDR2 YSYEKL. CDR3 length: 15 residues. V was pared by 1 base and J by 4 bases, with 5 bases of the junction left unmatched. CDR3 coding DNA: TGCGCCAGCAGCCAAGTCCTAGGGGGCGCAGATACGCAGTATTTT. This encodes CASSQVLGGADTQYF.

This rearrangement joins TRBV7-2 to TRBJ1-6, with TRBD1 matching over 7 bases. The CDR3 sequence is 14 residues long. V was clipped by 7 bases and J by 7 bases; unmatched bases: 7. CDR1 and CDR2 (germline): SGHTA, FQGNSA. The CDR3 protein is CASTLTGMNSPLHF. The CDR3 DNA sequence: TGTGCCAGCACCCTGACAGGGATGAATTCACCCCTCCACTTT.

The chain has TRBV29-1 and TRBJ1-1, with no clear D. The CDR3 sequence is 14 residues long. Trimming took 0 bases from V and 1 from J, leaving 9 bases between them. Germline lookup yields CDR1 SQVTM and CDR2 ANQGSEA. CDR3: CSVEDPAKNTEAFF. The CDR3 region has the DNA TGCAGCGTTGAAGATCCAGCGAAGAACACTGAAGCTTTCTTT.

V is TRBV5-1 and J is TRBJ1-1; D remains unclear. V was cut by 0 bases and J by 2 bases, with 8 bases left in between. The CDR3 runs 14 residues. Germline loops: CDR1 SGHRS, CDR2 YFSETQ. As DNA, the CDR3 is TGCGCCAGCAGCTTGGCGTCAGTAAACACTGAAGCTTTCTTT. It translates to CASSLASVNTEAFF.

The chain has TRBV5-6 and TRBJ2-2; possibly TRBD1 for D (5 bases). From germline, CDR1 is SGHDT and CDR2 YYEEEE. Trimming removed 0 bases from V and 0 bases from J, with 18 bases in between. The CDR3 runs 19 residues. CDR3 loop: CASSLVAGAVSSNTGELFF. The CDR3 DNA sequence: TGTGCCAGCAGCTTGGTGGCTGGGGCGGTCTCCTCGAACACCGGGGAGCTGTTTTTT.

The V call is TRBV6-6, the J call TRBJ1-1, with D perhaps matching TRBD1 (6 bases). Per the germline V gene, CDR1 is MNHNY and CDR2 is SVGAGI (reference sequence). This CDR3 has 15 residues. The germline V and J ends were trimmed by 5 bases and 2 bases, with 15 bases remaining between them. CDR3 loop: CASSSGSGGNTEAFF. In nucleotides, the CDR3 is TGTGCCAGCAGTAGTGGGTCCGGGGGCAACACTGAAGCTTTCTTT.

The DNA for the CDR3 is TGTGCCAGCAGCTTATCCCCGTACAGGGGGCCCCTCTCTGGAAACACCATATATTTT. Protein product: CASSLSPYRGPLSGNTIYF. This chain joins TRBV13 and TRBJ1-3, with TRBD1 matching over 9 bases. Germline V gives CDR1 PRHDT, CDR2 FYEKMQ (reference sequence). The V and J ends lost 2 bases and 0 bases, in that order; junction bases with no gene match: 11. This CDR3 contains 19 residues.

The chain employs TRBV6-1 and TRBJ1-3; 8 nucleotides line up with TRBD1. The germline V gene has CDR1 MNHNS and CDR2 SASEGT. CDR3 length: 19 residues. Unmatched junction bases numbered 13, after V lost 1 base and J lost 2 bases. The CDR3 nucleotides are TGTGCCAGCAGTGAAGACCAGTTCTCAGACAGGGGCCCTGGAAACACCATATATTTT. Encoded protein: CASSEDQFSDRGPGNTIYF.

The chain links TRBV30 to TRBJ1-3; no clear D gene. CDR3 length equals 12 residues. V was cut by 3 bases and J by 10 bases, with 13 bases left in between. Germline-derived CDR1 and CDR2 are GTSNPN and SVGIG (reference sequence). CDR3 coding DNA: TGTGCCTGGAGGGGCCTAAGTGGGACCATATATTTT. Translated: CAWRGLSGTIYF.

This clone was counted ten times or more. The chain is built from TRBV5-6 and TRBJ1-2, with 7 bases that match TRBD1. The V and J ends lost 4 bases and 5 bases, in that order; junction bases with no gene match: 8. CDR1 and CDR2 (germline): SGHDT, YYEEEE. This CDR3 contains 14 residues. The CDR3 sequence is CASSLDRRSYGYTF. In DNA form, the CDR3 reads TGTGCCAGCAGCCTGGACAGGCGGAGTTATGGCTACACCTTC. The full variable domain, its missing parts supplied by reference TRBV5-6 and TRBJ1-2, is DAGVTQSPTHLIKTRGQQVTLRCSPKSGHDTVSWYQQALGQGPQFIFQYYEEEERQRGNFPDRFSGHQFPNYSSELNVNALLLGDSALYLCASSLDRRSYGYTFGSGTRLTVV.

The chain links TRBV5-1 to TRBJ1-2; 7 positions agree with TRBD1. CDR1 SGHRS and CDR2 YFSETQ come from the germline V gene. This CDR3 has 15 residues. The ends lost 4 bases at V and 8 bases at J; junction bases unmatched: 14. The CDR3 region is CASSLKSDRERGYTF. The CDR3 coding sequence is TGCGCCAGCAGCCTAAAATCAGACAGGGAAAGAGGCTACACCTTC.

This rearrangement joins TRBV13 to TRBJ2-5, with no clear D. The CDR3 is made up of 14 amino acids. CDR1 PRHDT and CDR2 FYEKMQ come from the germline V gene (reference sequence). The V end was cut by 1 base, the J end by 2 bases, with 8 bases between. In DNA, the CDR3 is TGTGCCAGCAGCTTAGTGAGCAGGCAAGAGACCCAGTACTTC. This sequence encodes CASSLVSRQETQYF.

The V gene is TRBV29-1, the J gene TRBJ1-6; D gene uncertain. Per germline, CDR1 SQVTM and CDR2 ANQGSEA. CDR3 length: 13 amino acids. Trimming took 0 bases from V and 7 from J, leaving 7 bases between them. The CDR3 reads CSVEEQENSPLHF. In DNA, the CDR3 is TGCAGCGTTGAAGAGCAGGAGAATTCACCCCTCCACTTT.

The CDR3 sequence: CASTNRQGANEQFF. CDR3 nucleotide sequence: TGCGCCAGCACAAACCGACAGGGGGCCAATGAGCAGTTCTTC. This chain joins TRBV5-1 and TRBJ2-1; 10 positions agree with TRBD1. The V gene end was trimmed by 6 bases and the J gene end by 6 bases; junction bases not matched to a gene: 6. CDR3 length equals 14 residues. Per the germline V gene, CDR1 is SGHRS and CDR2 is YFSETQ.

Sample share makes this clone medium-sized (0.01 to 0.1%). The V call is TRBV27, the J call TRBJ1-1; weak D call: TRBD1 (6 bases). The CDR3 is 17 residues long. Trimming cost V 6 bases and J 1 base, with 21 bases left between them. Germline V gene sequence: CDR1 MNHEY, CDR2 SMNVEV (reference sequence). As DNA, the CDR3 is TGTGCCAGCAGCCCGGGGGGGCGGAGGTCCCCGAACACTGAAGCTTTCTTT. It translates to CASSPGGRRSPNTEAFF.

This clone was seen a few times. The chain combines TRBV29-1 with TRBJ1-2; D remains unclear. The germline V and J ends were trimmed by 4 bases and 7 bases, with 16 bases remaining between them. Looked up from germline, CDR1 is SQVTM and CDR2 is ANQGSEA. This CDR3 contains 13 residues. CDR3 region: CSVAPGQRSGYTF. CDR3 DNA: TGCAGCGTTGCCCCGGGTCAGCGAAGTGGCTACACCTTC.

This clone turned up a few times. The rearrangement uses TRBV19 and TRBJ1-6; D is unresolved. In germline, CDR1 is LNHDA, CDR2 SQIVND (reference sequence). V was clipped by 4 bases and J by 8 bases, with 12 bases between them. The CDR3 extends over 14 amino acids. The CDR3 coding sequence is TGTGCCAGTAGTACGTACGCCTTGCATTCACCCCTCCACTTT. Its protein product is CASSTYALHSPLHF.

The CDR3 coding sequence is TGTGCCAGCAGCCAGACCGGGACAGGGTCACAGCCCCAGCATTTT. This encodes CASSQTGTGSQPQHF. V usage is TRBV6-5 and J usage is TRBJ1-5; the match to TRBD1 covers 9 bases. The CDR3 consists of 15 residues. Germline CDR1 reads MNHEY; CDR2 reads SVGAGI. Trimming removed 6 bases from V and 7 bases from J; junction bases left unmatched: 10.

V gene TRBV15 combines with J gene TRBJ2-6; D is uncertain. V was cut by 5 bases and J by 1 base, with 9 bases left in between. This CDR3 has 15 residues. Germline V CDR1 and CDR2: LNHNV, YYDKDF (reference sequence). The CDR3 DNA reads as TGTGCCACCAGCGGTGGGGATTCTGGGGCCAACGTCCTGACTTTC. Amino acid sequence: CATSGGDSGANVLTF.

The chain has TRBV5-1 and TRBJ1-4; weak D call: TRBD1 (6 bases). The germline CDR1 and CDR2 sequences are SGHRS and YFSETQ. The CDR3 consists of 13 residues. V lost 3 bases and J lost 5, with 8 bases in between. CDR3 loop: CASSSGANEKLFF. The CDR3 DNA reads TGCGCCAGCAGCTCGGGGGCCAATGAAAAACTGTTTTTT.

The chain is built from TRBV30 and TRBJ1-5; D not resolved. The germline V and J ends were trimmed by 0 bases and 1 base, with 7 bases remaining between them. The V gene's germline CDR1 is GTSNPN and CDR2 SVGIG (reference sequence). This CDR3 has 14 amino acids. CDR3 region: CAWSVNPSNQPQHF. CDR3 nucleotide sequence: TGTGCCTGGAGTGTTAACCCAAGCAATCAGCCCCAGCATTTT.

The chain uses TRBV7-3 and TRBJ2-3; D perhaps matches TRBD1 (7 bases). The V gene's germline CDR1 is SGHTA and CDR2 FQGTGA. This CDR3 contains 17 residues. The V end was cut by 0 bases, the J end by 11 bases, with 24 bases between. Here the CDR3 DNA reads TGTGCCAGCAGCTTAACCCCTAGCGAGGGGGCTCTTTTAGGGCAGTATTTT. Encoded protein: CASSLTPSEGALLGQYF.

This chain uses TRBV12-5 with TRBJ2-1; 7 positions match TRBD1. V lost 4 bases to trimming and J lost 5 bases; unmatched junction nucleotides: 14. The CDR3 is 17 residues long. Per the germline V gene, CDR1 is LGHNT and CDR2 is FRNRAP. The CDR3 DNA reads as TGTGCTAGTGGTTCCCTCGGGGTTGACAGGGACAACAATGAGCAGTTCTTC. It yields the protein CASGSLGVDRDNNEQFF.

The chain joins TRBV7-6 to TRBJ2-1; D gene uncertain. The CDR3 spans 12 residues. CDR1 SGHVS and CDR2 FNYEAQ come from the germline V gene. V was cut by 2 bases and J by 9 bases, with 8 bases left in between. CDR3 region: CASSLRIGEQFF. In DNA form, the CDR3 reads TGTGCCAGCAGCTTACGCATAGGTGAGCAGTTCTTC. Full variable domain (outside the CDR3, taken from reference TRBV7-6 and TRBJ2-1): GAGVSQSPRYKVTKRGQDVALRCDPISGHVSLYWYRQALGQGPEFLTYFNYEAQQDKSGLPNDRFSAERPEGSISTLTIQRTEQRDSAMYRCASSLRIGEQFFGPGTRLTVL.

The CDR3, as DNA: TGCAGCGTTGATGGGTTTAGCGGCTACACAGATACGCAGTATTTT. It translates to CSVDGFSGYTDTQYF. This chain joins TRBV29-1 and TRBJ2-3; a possible D gene is TRBD2 (6 bases). CDR3 length: 15 residues. Trimming took off 3 bases at V and 2 bases at J, with 15 bases between the two ends. The V gene's germline CDR1 is SQVTM and CDR2 ANQGSEA.